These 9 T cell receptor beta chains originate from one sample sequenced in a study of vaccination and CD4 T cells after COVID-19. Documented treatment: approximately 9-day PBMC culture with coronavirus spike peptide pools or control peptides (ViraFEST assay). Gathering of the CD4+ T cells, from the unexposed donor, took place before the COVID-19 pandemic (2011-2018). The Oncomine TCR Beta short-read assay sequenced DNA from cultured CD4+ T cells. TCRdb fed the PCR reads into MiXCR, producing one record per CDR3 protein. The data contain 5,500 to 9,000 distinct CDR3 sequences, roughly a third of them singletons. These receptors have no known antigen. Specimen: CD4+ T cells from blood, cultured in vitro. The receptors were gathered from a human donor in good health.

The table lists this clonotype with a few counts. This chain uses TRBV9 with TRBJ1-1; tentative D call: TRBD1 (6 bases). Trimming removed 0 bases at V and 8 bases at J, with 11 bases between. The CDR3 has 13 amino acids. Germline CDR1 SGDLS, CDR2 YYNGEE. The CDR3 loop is CASSVGTEGEAFF. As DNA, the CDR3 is TGTGCCAGCAGCGTAGGGACAGAAGGAGAAGCTTTCTTT.

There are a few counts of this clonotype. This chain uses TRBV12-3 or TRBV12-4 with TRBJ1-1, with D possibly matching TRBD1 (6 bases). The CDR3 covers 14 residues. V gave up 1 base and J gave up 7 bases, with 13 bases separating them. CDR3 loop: CASSLGQGFGEAFF. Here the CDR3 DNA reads TGTGCCAGCAGTTTAGGCCAGGGGTTTGGTGAAGCTTTCTTT.

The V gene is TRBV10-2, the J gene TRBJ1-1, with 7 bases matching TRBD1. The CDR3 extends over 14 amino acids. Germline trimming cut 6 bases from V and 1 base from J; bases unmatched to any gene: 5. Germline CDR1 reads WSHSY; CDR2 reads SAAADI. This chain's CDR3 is CASRSGTENTEAFF. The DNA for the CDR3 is TGCGCCAGCAGATCCGGGACAGAGAACACTGAAGCTTTCTTT.

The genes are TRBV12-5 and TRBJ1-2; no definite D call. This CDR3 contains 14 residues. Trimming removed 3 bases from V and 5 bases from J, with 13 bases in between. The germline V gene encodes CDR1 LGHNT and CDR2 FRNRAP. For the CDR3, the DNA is TGTGCTAGTGGTTTTGATTGGGGAGAGTATGGCTACACCTTC. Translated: CASGFDWGEYGYTF.

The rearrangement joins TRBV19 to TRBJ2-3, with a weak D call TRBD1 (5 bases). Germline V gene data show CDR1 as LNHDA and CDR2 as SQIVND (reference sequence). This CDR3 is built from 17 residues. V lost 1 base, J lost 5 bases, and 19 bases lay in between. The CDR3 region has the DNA TGTGCCAGTAGTATAGGGTCCTGGGGCCAATATGGAGATACGCAGTATTTT. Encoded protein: CASSIGSWGQYGDTQYF.

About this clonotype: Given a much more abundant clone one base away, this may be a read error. This CDR3 is CSARGRQYGHTF. The CDR3 bases are TGCAGTGCTAGAGGGCGACAGTATGGCCACACCTTC. The V gene is TRBV20-1, the J gene TRBJ1-2, with a possible D match to TRBD1 (5 bases). This CDR3 spans 12 amino acids. Germline values: CDR1 DFQATT, CDR2 SNEGSKA (reference sequence).

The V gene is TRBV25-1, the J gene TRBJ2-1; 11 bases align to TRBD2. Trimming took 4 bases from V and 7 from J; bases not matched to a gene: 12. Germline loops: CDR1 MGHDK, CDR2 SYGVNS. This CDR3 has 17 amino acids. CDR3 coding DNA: TGTGCCAGCAGTGGGGGACATTCTAGCGGGGGGCAAAATGAGCAGTTCTTC. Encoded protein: CASSGGHSSGGQNEQFF.

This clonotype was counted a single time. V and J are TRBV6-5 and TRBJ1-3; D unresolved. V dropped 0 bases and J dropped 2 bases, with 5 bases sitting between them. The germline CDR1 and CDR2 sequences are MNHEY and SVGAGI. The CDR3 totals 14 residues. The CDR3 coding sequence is TGTGCCAGCAGTTACTCAGGGACTGGAAACACCATATATTTT. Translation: CASSYSGTGNTIYF.

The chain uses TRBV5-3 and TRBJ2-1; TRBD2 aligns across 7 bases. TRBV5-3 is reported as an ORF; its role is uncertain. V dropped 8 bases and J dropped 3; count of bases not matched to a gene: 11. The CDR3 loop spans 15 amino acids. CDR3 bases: TGTGCCAGCAGACTCCCCACTAGCGACTACAATGAGCAGTTCTTC. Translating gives CASRLPTSDYNEQFF.